These 9 T cell receptor beta chains were all obtained from the same sample, sequenced in a study of cytomegalovirus exposure and HLA in healthy donors. Sequenced by immunoSEQ multiplex PCR; TCRdb stores in-frame clones only, minus some. This sample has some 130,000 clones; 70% to 85% occur once, and the top ten carry 25% to 30%. Sequencing was carried out using PBMCs. The receptor set was obtained from a man in his thirties or forties in good health and CMV-seropositive.

This clone was recorded only once. V is TRBV29-1 and J is TRBJ2-1, with TRBD1 identical over 7 bases. Germline values: CDR1 SQVTM, CDR2 ANQGSEA. Unmatched junction bases numbered 10, after V lost 7 bases and J lost 4 bases. The CDR3 contains 14 residues. The CDR3 region has the DNA TGCAGCGCCACCTGGGACAGTGTGTACAATGAGCAGTTCTTC. As protein: CSATWDSVYNEQFF.

The chain joins TRBV5-1 to TRBJ2-2, with D possibly being TRBD2 (5 bases). Looked up from germline, CDR1 is SGHRS and CDR2 is YFSETQ. CDR3 size: 14 residues. V lost 0 bases and J 2 bases, leaving 5 bases between the germline ends. The CDR3 spells CASSLGLNTGELFF. CDR3 in DNA: TGCGCCAGCAGCTTGGGACTAAACACCGGGGAGCTGTTTTTT. Full variable domain (remainder filled in from reference TRBV5-1 and TRBJ2-2): KAGVTQTPRYLIKTRGQQVTLSCSPISGHRSVSWYQQTPGQGLQFLFEYFSETQRNKGNFPGRFSGRQFSNSRSEMNVSTLELGDSALYLCASSLGLNTGELFFGEGSRLTVL.

The rearrangement uses TRBV5-1 and TRBJ1-2; a possible D gene is TRBD1 (5 bases). The CDR3 runs to 14 residues. Germline CDR1 and CDR2: SGHRS and YFSETQ. Trimming pared 0 bases from V and 7 bases from J, leaving 13 bases between. CDR3 DNA sequence: TGCGCCAGCAGCTTGGCGGGGGGAAATGGTGGCTACACCTTC. This gives the protein CASSLAGGNGGYTF.

The table lists this clone with a count of one. This sequence joins TRBV10-1 and TRBJ2-5; 7 nucleotides agree with TRBD1. The CDR3 totals 13 residues. V lost 5 bases, J lost 7 bases, and 7 bases stayed unmatched. Germline CDR1 reads WNHNN; CDR2 reads SYGVQD (reference sequence). CDR3 sequence reads: CASSRTQGTTQYF. DNA for the CDR3: TGCGCCAGCAGTAGAACACAGGGGACGACCCAGTACTTC.

The rearrangement uses TRBV4-1 and TRBJ2-2; 8 positions agree with TRBD2. The CDR3 extends over 17 amino acids. Per germline, CDR1 MGHRA and CDR2 YSYEKL. Trimming removed 0 bases from V and 6 bases from J; junction bases left unmatched: 9. For the CDR3, the DNA is TGCGCCAGCAGCCAAGATTCCGTACGGGGGGGCCCCGGGGAGCTGTTTTTT. This translates into CASSQDSVRGGPGELFF.

This sequence joins TRBV5-6 and TRBJ2-1; TRBD1 aligns across 9 bases. The germline CDR1 and CDR2 sequences are SGHDT and YYEEEE. Trimming took 4 bases from V and 1 from J; bases not matched to a gene: 9. The CDR3 consists of 17 residues. This CDR3 reads CASSPDRGKESYNEQFF. The CDR3 DNA reads as TGTGCCAGCAGCCCGGACAGGGGAAAAGAATCCTACAATGAGCAGTTCTTC.

The chain uses TRBV18 and TRBJ1-2; TRBD1 matches 8 bases. Germline V gene data show CDR1 as KGHSH and CDR2 as LQKENI. V was clipped by 0 bases and J by 8 bases; unmatched bases: 11. The CDR3 is 16 residues long. The CDR3 is CASSPPFSGGVGGYTF. CDR3 nucleotides: TGTGCCAGCTCACCACCTTTTTCAGGGGGCGTGGGAGGCTACACCTTC.

The CDR3 protein is CASSGPSVSGVMNEQFF. DNA for the CDR3: TGTGCCAGCAGCGGGCCTTCGGTTAGCGGGGTAATGAATGAGCAGTTCTTC. The chain joins TRBV9 to TRBJ2-1; TRBD2 matches at 8 bases. V lost 3 bases, J lost 7 bases, and 15 bases stayed unmatched. The CDR3 consists of 17 residues. CDR1 SGDLS and CDR2 YYNGEE come from the germline V gene.

The chain uses TRBV6-4 and TRBJ1-3; tentatively, D is TRBD1 (6 bases). V was trimmed by 9 bases and J by 3 bases, leaving 21 bases between them. CDR1 MRHNA and CDR2 SNTAGT come from the germline V gene. This CDR3 has 16 residues. In nucleotides, the CDR3 is TGTGCCAGTTCTAAGGGGTGGCAGGGGAATGGAAACACCATATATTTT. It codes for CASSKGWQGNGNTIYF.